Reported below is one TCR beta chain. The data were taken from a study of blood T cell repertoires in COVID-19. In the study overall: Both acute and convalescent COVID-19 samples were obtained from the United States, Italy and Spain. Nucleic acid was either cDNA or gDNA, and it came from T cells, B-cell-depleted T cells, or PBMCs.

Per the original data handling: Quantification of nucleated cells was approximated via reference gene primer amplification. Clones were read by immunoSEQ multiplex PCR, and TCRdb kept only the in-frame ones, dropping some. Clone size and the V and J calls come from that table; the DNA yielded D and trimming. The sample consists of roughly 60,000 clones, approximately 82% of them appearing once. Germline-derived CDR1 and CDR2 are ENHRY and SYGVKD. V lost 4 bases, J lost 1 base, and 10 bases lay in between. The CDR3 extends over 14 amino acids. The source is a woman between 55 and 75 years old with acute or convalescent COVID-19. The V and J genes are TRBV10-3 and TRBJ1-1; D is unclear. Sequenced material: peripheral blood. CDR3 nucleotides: TGTGCCATCAGTGCAGACACCCAGAACACTGAAGCTTTCTTT. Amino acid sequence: CAISADTQNTEAFF.